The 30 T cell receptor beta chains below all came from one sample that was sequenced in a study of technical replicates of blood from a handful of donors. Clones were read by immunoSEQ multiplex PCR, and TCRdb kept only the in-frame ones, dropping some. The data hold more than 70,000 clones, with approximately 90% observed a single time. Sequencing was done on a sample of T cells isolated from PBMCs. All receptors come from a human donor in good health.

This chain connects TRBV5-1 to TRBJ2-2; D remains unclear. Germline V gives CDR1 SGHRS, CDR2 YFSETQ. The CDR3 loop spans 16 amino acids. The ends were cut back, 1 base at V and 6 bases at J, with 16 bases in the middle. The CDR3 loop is CASSLWLVGGSGELFF. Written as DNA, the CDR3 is TGCGCCAGCAGCTTGTGGTTAGTTGGCGGCTCCGGGGAGCTGTTTTTT.

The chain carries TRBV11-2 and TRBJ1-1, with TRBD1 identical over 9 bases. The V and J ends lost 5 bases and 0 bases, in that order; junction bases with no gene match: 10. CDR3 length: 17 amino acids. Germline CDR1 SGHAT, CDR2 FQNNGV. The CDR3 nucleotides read TGTGCCAGCAGCGCCGGGACAGGGTGGCAGGTGAACACTGAAGCTTTCTTT. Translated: CASSAGTGWQVNTEAFF.

The CDR3 sequence is CATRGGNSYEQYF. For the CDR3, the DNA is TGTGCCACCCGCGGGGGGAACTCCTACGAGCAGTACTTC. The chain uses TRBV2 and TRBJ2-7, with TRBD2 matching 8 bases. Germline V gives CDR1 SNHLY, CDR2 FYNNEI. This CDR3 region has 13 residues. The J segment lost 0 bases and the V segment lost 10 bases, leaving 5 bases of the junction unmatched. The entire variable domain, with the rest obtained from reference TRBV2 and TRBJ2-7, is as follows: EPEVTQTPSHQVTQMGQEVILRCVPISNHLYFYWYRQILGQKVEFLVSFYNNEISEKSEIFDDQFSVERPDGSNFTLKIRSTKLEDSAMYFCATRGGNSYEQYFGPGTRLTVT.

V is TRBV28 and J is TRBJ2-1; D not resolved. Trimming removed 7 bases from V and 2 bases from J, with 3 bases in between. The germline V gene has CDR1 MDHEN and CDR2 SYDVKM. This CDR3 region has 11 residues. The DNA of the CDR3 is TGTGCCAGCAACACCTACAATGAGCAGTTCTTC. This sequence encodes CASNTYNEQFF.

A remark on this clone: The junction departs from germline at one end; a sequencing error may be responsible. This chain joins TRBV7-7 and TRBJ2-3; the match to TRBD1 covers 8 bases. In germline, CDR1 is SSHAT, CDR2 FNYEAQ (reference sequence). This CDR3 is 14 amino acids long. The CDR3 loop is CASSRRTGSDTQYF. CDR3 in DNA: TGTGCTAGCAGCCGTAGGACAGGGTCAGATACGCAGTATTTT.

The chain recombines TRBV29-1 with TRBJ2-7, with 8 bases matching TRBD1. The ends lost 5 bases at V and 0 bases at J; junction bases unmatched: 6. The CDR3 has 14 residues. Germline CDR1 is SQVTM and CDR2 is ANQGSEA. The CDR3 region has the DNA TGCAGCGTTCCTGGGACAGGAACCTCCTACGAGCAGTACTTC. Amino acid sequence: CSVPGTGTSYEQYF.

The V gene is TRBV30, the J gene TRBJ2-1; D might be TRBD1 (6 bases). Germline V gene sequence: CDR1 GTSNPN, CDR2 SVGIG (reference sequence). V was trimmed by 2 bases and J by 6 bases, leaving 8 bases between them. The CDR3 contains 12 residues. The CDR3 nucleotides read TGTGCCTGGAGTACAGGGTTCAATGAGCAGTTCTTC. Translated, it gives CAWSTGFNEQFF. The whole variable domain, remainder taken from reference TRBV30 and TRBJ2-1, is SQTIHQWPATLVQPVGSPLSLECTVEGTSNPNLYWYRQAAGRGLQLLFYSVGIGQISSEVPQNLSASRPQDRQFILSSKKLLLSDSGFYLCAWSTGFNEQFFGPGTRLTVL.

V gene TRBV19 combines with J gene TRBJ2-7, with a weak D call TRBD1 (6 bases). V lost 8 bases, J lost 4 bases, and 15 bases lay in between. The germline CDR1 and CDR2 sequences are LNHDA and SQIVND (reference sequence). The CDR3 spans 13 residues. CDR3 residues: CASSPGHRYEQYF. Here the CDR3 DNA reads TGTGCCAGTTCGCCGGGACACCGTTACGAGCAGTACTTC.

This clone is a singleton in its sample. DNA of the CDR3: TGTGCCTGGAGTACGCCGATCGGGAAGGAGCTGTTTTTT. The encoded protein is CAWSTPIGKELFF. The V gene is TRBV30, the J gene TRBJ2-2; a weak D match, TRBD2 (5 bases). Deletions cut 2 bases from V and 10 bases from J, with 14 bases between. Germline loops: CDR1 GTSNPN, CDR2 SVGIG (reference sequence). The CDR3 sequence is 13 residues long.

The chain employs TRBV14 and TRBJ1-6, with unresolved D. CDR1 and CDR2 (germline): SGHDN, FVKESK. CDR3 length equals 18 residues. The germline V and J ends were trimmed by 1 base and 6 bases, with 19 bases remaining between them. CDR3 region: CASSQVSDYYGINSPLHF. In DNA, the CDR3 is TGTGCCAGCAGCCAAGTGTCCGACTATTACGGGATTAATTCACCCCTCCACTTT.

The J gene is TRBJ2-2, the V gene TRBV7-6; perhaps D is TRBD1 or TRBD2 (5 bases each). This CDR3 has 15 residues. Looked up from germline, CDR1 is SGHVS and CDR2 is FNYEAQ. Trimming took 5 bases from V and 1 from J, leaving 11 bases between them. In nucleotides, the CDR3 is TGTGCCAGCAGCCTAGAGGGGATGAACACCGGGGAGCTGTTTTTT. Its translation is CASSLEGMNTGELFF.

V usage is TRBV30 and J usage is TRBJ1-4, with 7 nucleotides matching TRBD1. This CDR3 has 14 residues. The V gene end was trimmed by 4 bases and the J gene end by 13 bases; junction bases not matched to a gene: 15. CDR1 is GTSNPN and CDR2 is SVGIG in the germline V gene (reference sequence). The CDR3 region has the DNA TGTGCCTGGAAAGGGGTCAGGGGGTCTGGGGGACTGTTTTTT. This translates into CAWKGVRGSGGLFF.

CDR3: CASSSPTPKSSYNEQFF. As DNA, the CDR3 is TGTGCCAGCAGTTCCCCTACCCCTAAGAGCTCCTACAATGAGCAGTTCTTC. V is TRBV6-9 and J is TRBJ2-1, with no clear D. CDR1 is MNHGY and CDR2 is SVAAGI in the germline V gene. The CDR3 has 17 amino acids. The V end was cut by 4 bases, the J end by 0 bases, with 16 bases between.

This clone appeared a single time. CDR3 residues: CASSFSGTEAFF. The CDR3, as DNA: TGTGCCAGCAGCTTTTCAGGCACTGAAGCTTTCTTT. The genes are TRBV11-3 and TRBJ1-1; D gene ambiguous. V was cut by 3 bases and J by 4 bases, with 6 bases left in between. CDR1 SGHNT and CDR2 YENEEA come from the germline V gene. CDR3 length: 12 amino acids. The whole variable domain, filled in from reference TRBV11-3 and TRBJ1-1, reads EAGVVQSPRYKIIEKKQPVAFWCNPISGHNTLYWYLQNLGQGPELLIRYENEEAVDDSQLPKDRFSAERLKGVDSTLKIQPAELGDSAVYLCASSFSGTEAFFGQGTRLTVV.

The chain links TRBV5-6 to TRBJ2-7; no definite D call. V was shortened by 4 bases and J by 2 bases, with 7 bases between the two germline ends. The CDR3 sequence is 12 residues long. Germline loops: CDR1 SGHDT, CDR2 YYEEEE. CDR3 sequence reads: CASSDLTYEQYF. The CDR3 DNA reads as TGTGCCAGCAGCGACTTAACCTACGAGCAGTACTTC.

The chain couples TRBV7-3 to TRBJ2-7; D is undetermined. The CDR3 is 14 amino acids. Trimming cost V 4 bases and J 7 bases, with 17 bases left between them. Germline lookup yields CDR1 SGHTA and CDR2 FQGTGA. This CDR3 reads CASSYQFPVREQYF. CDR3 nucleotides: TGTGCCAGCAGCTATCAGTTTCCGGTGAGGGAGCAGTACTTC.

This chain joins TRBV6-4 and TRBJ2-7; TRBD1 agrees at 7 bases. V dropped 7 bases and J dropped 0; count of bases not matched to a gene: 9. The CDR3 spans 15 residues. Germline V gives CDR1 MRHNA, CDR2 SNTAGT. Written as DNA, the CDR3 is TGTGCCAGCACCCTCCGGGACAGCCACTCCTACGAGCAGTACTTC. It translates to CASTLRDSHSYEQYF.

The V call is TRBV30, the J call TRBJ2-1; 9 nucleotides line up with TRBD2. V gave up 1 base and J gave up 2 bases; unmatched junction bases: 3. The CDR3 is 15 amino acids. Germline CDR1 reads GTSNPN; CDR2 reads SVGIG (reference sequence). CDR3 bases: TGTGCCTGGAGTGGTGGCGGGGGGGCCTACAATGAGCAGTTCTTC. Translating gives CAWSGGGGAYNEQFF.

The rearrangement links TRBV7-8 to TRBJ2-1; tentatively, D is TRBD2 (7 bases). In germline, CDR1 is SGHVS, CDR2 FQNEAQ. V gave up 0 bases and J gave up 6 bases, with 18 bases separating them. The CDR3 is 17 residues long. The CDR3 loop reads CASSLARGGGPFNEQFF. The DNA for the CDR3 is TGTGCCAGCAGCTTAGCGAGGGGGGGAGGGCCTTTCAATGAGCAGTTCTTC. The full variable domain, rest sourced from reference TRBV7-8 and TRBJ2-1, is GAGVSQSPRYKVAKRGQDVALRCDPISGHVSLFWYQQALGQGPEFLTYFQNEAQLDKSGLPSDRFFAERPEGSVSTLKIQRTQQEDSAVYLCASSLARGGGPFNEQFFGPGTRLTVL.

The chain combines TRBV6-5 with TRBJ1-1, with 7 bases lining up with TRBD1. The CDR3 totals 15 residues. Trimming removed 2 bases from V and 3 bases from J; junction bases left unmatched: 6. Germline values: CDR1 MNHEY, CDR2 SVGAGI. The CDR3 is CASSYARGSDTEAFF. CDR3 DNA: TGTGCCAGCAGTTACGCCAGGGGGAGCGACACTGAAGCTTTCTTT.

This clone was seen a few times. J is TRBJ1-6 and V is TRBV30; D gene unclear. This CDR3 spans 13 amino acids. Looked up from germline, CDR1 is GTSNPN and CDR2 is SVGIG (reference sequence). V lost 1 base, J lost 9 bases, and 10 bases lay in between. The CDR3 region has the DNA TGTGCCTGGAGTGCGCGGGGTGGTTCACCCCTCCACTTT. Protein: CAWSARGGSPLHF.

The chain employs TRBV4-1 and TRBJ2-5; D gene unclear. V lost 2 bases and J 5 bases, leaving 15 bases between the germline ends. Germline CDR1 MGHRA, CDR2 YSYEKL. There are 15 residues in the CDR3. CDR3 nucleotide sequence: TGCGCCAGCAGCCAAAATCCGTACAGTGGCGAGACCCAGTACTTC. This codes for CASSQNPYSGETQYF.

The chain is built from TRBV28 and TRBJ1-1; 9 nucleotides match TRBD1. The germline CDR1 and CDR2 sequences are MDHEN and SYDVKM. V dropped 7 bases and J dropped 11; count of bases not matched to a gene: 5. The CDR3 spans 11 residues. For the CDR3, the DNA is TGTGCCAGCAAGACAGGGGGTCCCGCTTTCTTT. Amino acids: CASKTGGPAFF.

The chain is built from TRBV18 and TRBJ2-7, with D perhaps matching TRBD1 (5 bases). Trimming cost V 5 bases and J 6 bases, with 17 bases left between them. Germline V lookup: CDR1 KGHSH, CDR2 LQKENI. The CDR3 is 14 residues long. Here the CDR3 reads CASSTVDRSGEQYF. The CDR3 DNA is TGTGCCAGCTCAACAGTCGACAGATCTGGCGAGCAGTACTTC.

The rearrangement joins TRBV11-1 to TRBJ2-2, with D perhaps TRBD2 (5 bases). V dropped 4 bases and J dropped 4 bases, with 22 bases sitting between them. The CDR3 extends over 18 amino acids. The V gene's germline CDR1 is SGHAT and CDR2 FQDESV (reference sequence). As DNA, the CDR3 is TGTGCCAGCAGCTCCCGTCCGAGGGCGCGACTAATCACCGGGGAGCTGTTTTTT. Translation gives CASSSRPRARLITGELFF.

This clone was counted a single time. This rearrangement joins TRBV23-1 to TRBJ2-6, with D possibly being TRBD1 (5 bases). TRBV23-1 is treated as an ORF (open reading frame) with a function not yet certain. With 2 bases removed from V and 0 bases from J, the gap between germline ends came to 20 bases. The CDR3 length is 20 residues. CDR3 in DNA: TGCGCCAGCAGTCAAGGACCTGACAGACGGCCCACCTCTGGGGCCAACGTCCTGACTTTC. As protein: CASSQGPDRRPTSGANVLTF.

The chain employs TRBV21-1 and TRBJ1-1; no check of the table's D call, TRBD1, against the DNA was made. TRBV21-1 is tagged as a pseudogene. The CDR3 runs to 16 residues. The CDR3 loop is CASSPQRGQGAGEAFF. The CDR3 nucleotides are TGTGCCAGCAGCCCCCAAAGGGGACAGGGGGCGGGTGAGGCTTTCTTT.

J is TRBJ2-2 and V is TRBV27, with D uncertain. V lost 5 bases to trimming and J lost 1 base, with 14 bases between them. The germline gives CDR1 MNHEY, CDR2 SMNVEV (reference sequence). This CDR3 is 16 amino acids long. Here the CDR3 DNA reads TGTGCCAGCAGTCCCCGGGTGGGTCGGAACACCGGGGAGCTGTTTTTT. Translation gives CASSPRVGRNTGELFF.

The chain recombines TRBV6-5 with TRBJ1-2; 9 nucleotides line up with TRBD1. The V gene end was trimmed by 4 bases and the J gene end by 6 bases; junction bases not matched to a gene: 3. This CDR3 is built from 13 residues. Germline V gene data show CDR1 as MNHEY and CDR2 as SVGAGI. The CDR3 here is CASSFHRGHGYTF. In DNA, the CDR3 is TGTGCCAGCAGTTTCCACAGGGGGCATGGCTACACCTTC.

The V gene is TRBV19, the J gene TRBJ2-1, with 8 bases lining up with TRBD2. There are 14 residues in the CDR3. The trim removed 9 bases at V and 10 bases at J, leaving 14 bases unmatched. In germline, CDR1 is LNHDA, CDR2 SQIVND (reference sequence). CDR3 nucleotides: TGTGCCAGCACCACCGGGACTAGTAATAGCGAGCAGTTCTTC. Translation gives CASTTGTSNSEQFF.